This is a list of T cell receptor beta chains from one sample in a study of T cells in tumors after PD-1 blockade. Method: immunoSEQ multiplex PCR; TCRdb's copy keeps in-frame clones and lacks some. There are about 10,000 clones in the sample; about 67% occur only once, and roughly 14% lies in the top ten. The sample in question was tumor tissue, obtained after anti-PD-1 treatment. The source of these receptors is a human donor with basal cell carcinoma. Each CDR3 is given with its conserved first and last residue. Clone size is not always given. Where it is, it says once, few, many or a class for expanded clones.

CDR3 protein | J gene | clone size | V gene
CASSYRQGDDQPQHF | TRBJ1-5 | NA | TRBV6-5
CASSSSGGYTDTQYF | TRBJ2-3 | few | TRBV7-3
CASSPRDRGSVYGYTF | TRBJ1-2 | NA | TRBV9
CASRSPRDRGGYTF | TRBJ1-2 | NA | TRBV5-4
CASSEGLYQPQHF | TRBJ1-5 | NA | TRBV2
CASSLGGPGDTQYF | TRBJ2-3 | NA | TRBV5-1
CASSQVAGALRTDTQYF | TRBJ2-3 | NA | TRBV3-1/TRBV3-2
CASSLESVYGYTF | TRBJ1-2 | NA | TRBV7-9
CASSVGSFHEQFF | TRBJ2-1 | NA | TRBV9
CASSVWGTGELFF | TRBJ2-2 | NA | TRBV2
CASSGSGRSTDTQYF | TRBJ2-3 | NA | TRBV9
CASSVAKSPSVKNIQYF | TRBJ2-4 | NA | TRBV9
CASSQDRGLVYGYTF | TRBJ1-2 | NA | TRBV14
CAISEAGIDTNEQFF | TRBJ2-1 | NA | TRBV10-3
CASSWTATPETQYF | TRBJ2-5 | NA | TRBV19
CASRPGPGTGAFF | TRBJ1-1 | NA | TRBV12-3/TRBV12-4
CASSYGQGAYGYTF | TRBJ1-2 | NA | TRBV6-2/TRBV6-3
CASRGTGGNSYEQYF | TRBJ2-7 | NA | TRBV2
CASRAELNTGELFF | TRBJ2-2 | NA | TRBV27
CASSSTHRSGTGVTDTQYF | TRBJ2-3 | NA | TRBV5-1
CATSRDKQWSYGYTF | TRBJ1-2 | NA | TRBV15
CASSVALGQNNEQFF | TRBJ2-1 | NA | TRBV9
CASSLPLLGGRAVNTQYF | TRBJ2-3 | NA | TRBV5-6
CASSQERAGAVYGYTF | TRBJ1-2 | NA | TRBV4-3
CASSLDIAGAFEQFF | TRBJ2-1 | NA | TRBV11-3
CASSVGLAGNEQFF | TRBJ2-1 | NA | TRBV18
CASAKEGTDTQYF | TRBJ2-3 | once | TRBV7-8
CASSFDRTWEQYF | TRBJ2-7 | NA | TRBV5-8
CASSLFQGGYTEAFF | TRBJ1-1 | NA | TRBV7-8